The source of this T cell receptor beta chain is a study of sequential checkpoint blockade in melanoma. The assay was immunoSEQ multiplex PCR, and TCRdb's table has in-frame clones only and misses some. The sample records 5,000 to 8,000 clones, roughly 21% being singletons. The germline V gene encodes CDR1 MDHEN and CDR2 SYDVKM. The CDR3 contains 16 residues. J was trimmed by 4 bases and V by 6 bases; bases with no gene match: 13. Indicated treatment: randomized to nivolumab then ipilimumab (arm A) or the reverse (arm B). Sample: tumor tissue (inferred from file names), taken from a patient given nivolumab and ipilimumab in sequence. The sequence derives from a human donor with melanoma. The chain uses TRBV28 and TRBJ2-5; TRBD2 matches 8 bases. The CDR3 reads CASSPRAGRGVETQYF. The DNA of the CDR3 is TGTGCCAGCAGCCCCCGGGCGGGGCGGGGGGTAGAGACCCAGTACTTC.